These 25 T cell receptor beta chains were all obtained from the same sample, sequenced in a study of STAT3 mutations in large granular lymphocyte leukemia. Findings of the study overall: Every T-LGLL patient had at least one immunodominant TCRbeta clonotype.

Their antigens are not known. Method: immunoSEQ multiplex PCR; TCRdb's copy keeps in-frame clones and lacks some. This sample has over 10,000 clones; about 76% occur once, and the top ten carry around 48%. Source material: peripheral blood mononuclear cells. These receptors were collected from a man aged 55-75 years with T-cell large granular lymphocyte leukemia. Some clones in this sample may be carry-over from other donors' samples.

The chain carries TRBV5-1 and TRBJ1-2; 8 bases match TRBD1. Trimming cost V 0 bases and J 6 bases; bases outside gene matches: 4. Germline assignment: CDR1 SGHRS and CDR2 YFSETQ. The CDR3 totals 14 residues. The CDR3, as DNA: TGCGCCAGCAGCTTGGAGGGACAGGAGGATGGCTACACCTTC. This gives the protein CASSLEGQEDGYTF. The whole variable domain, filled in from reference TRBV5-1 and TRBJ1-2, reads KAGVTQTPRYLIKTRGQQVTLSCSPISGHRSVSWYQQTPGQGLQFLFEYFSETQRNKGNFPGRFSGRQFSNSRSEMNVSTLELGDSALYLCASSLEGQEDGYTFGSGTRLTVV.

This clone appeared a few times. The chain joins TRBV5-4 to TRBJ1-1, with 8 bases that match TRBD1. CDR1 and CDR2 (germline): SGHNT, YYREEE (reference sequence). The CDR3 covers 15 residues. V lost 0 bases to trimming and J lost 5 bases; unmatched junction nucleotides: 6. The CDR3 here is CASSLGDRGKTEAFF. The CDR3 DNA follows: TGTGCCAGCAGCTTGGGTGACAGGGGTAAGACTGAAGCTTTCTTT.

This sequence joins TRBV7-8 and TRBJ2-5; D remains ambiguous. The CDR3 totals 14 residues. The V gene's germline CDR1 is SGHVS and CDR2 FQNEAQ. V dropped 6 bases and J dropped 0 bases, with 11 bases sitting between them. The CDR3 here is CASSPGGNQETQYF. The CDR3 DNA follows: TGTGCCAGCAGTCCCGGTGGAAACCAAGAGACCCAGTACTTC.

The chain carries TRBV28 and TRBJ1-5; D is ambiguous. The germline gives CDR1 MDHEN, CDR2 SYDVKM. The V and J ends lost 6 bases and 0 bases respectively, with 9 bases between them. This CDR3 has 14 residues. The CDR3 region has the DNA TGTGCCAGCAGGCGGCGGAATAGCAATCAGCCCCAGCATTTT. Protein product: CASRRRNSNQPQHF.

The CDR3 reads CASSLGGGYHEQYF. The CDR3 coding sequence is TGTGCCAGCAGTTTGGGCGGCGGGTACCACGAGCAGTACTTC. J is TRBJ2-7 and V is TRBV27; maybe TRBD2 (5 bases). The CDR3 spans 14 residues. Between the trimmed V and J ends, which lost 3 bases and 5 bases, there was a span of 14 bases. Germline CDR1 MNHEY, CDR2 SMNVEV (reference sequence).

The chain employs TRBV14 and TRBJ1-2, with D hard to call. The germline V gene has CDR1 SGHDN and CDR2 FVKESK. The CDR3 has 14 amino acids. V was cut by 4 bases and J by 3 bases, with 12 bases left in between. CDR3 protein: CASSPDNGYYGYTF. The DNA of the CDR3 is TGTGCCAGCAGCCCTGATAATGGGTACTATGGCTACACCTTC.

The chain combines TRBV4-3 with TRBJ2-7; no clear D. Germline assignment: CDR1 LGHNA and CDR2 YSLEER. The CDR3 totals 13 residues. V lost 0 bases and J lost 4, with 7 bases in between. CDR3 amino acids: CASSQELKYEQYF. CDR3 DNA sequence: TGCGCCAGCAGCCAAGAATTAAAGTACGAGCAGTACTTC.

The chain links TRBV28 to TRBJ2-3; D may be TRBD2 (5 bases). V was pared by 5 bases and J by 5 bases, with 14 bases between. This CDR3 is built from 14 residues. CDR1 is MDHEN, CDR2 SYDVKM, per germline. In DNA form, the CDR3 reads TGTGCCAGCAGTCCCCGGACTGGAGTAGATACGCAGTATTTT. Its protein is CASSPRTGVDTQYF. Using reference TRBV28 and TRBJ2-3 for the parts outside the CDR3, the full variable domain is DVKVTQSSRYLVKRTGEKVFLECVQDMDHENMFWYRQDPGLGLRLIYFSYDVKMKEKGDIPEGYSVSREKKERFSLILESASTNQTSMYLCASSPRTGVDTQYFGPGTRLTVL.

This clone was observed a handful of times. The chain has TRBV27 and TRBJ2-7; the match to TRBD2 covers 7 bases. This CDR3 comprises 14 residues. Germline V gene lookup returns CDR1 MNHEY and CDR2 SMNVEV (reference sequence). With 4 bases clipped from V and 2 bases from J, the junction kept 5 bases outside the gene matches. The CDR3 nucleotides are TGTGCCAGCAGTTGGGCGGGGGAGGCCTACGAGCAGTACTTC. Translating gives CASSWAGEAYEQYF.

V gene TRBV5-4 combines with J gene TRBJ1-2; D uncertain. CDR1 and CDR2 (germline): SGHNT, YYREEE (reference sequence). V lost 2 bases and J lost 7, with 15 bases in between. The CDR3 has 14 amino acids. The CDR3 coding sequence is TGTGCCAGCAGCTTTGGCAATAAGATCGCTGGCTACACCTTC. The encoded protein is CASSFGNKIAGYTF.

This clone was seen a handful of times. The V and J genes are TRBV2 and TRBJ1-4; no firm D call. The V and J ends lost 5 bases and 5 bases respectively, with 9 bases between them. This CDR3 contains 13 residues. Germline-derived CDR1 and CDR2 are SNHLY and FYNNEI. CDR3 DNA sequence: TGTGCCAGCAGTCTGGTAGAAAATGAAAAACTGTTTTTT. This sequence encodes CASSLVENEKLFF.

This sequence joins TRBV12-5 and TRBJ1-2; maybe TRBD1 (5 bases). From germline, CDR1 is LGHNT and CDR2 FRNRAP. The CDR3 runs 13 residues. V lost 3 bases and J 8 bases, leaving 13 bases between the germline ends. The CDR3 sequence: CASGFPRWGGYTF. The CDR3, as DNA: TGTGCTAGTGGTTTCCCCCGATGGGGGGGCTACACCTTC.

The chain has TRBV21-1 and TRBJ2-1; the table assigns TRBD2, which was not confirmed against the DNA. TRBV21-1 is shown as a pseudogene. This CDR3 has 16 residues. CDR3 region: CARRNRLAGPYNEQFF. DNA for the CDR3: TGTGCCAGGAGAAATCGACTAGCGGGCCCCTACAATGAGCAGTTCTTC.

The genes are TRBV6-1 and TRBJ1-1; D remains unclear. This CDR3 is 12 amino acids long. CDR1 is MNHNS and CDR2 is SASEGT in the germline V gene. V lost 5 bases to trimming and J lost 7 bases, with 11 bases between them. The CDR3: CASSFRTGEAFF. CDR3 nucleotides: TGTGCCAGCAGTTTTCGGACGGGTGAAGCTTTCTTT.

The chain is built from TRBV5-1 and TRBJ2-7; 9 nucleotides line up with TRBD1. This CDR3 is 16 amino acids long. V was pared by 4 bases and J by 3 bases, with 11 bases of the junction left unmatched. Germline V gene sequence: CDR1 SGHRS, CDR2 YFSETQ. CDR3 amino acids: CASSNNRGRWDYEQYF. For the CDR3, the DNA is TGCGCCAGCAGCAACAACAGGGGGCGATGGGACTACGAGCAGTACTTC.

This clone was found once. The rearrangement uses TRBV20-1 and TRBJ2-5; D gene ambiguous. Trimming took 1 base from V and 3 from J, leaving 3 bases between them. CDR3 length: 11 residues. Germline-derived CDR1 and CDR2 are DFQATT and SNEGSKA (reference sequence). In DNA form, the CDR3 reads TGCAGTGCTAGAGCGGAAGAGACCCAGTACTTC. Its protein is CSARAEETQYF.

The CDR3 loop reads CASMGNTEAFF. The CDR3 nucleotides read TGCGCCAGCATGGGGAACACTGAAGCTTTCTTT. The chain uses TRBV5-1 and TRBJ1-1; D ambiguous. There are 11 residues in the CDR3. CDR1 is SGHRS, CDR2 YFSETQ, per germline. V was cut by 6 bases and J by 1 base, with 4 bases left in between.

This clone was observed a few times. The V call is TRBV30, the J call TRBJ2-3, with 11 bases aligning to TRBD2. With 3 bases clipped from V and 2 bases from J, the junction kept 10 bases outside the gene matches. The CDR3 is made up of 17 amino acids. CDR1 is GTSNPN, CDR2 SVGIG, per germline (reference sequence). CDR3 DNA sequence: TGTGCCTGGAGAGGGATGGCTAGCGGGAGGTTCACAGATACGCAGTATTTT. Translation gives CAWRGMASGRFTDTQYF.

The CDR3 DNA reads TGCGCCAGCAGCGTCAGTTGGAGCACTGAAGCTTTCTTT. Translating it yields CASSVSWSTEAFF. The V gene is TRBV5-1, the J gene TRBJ1-1, with no clear D. Germline V gene lookup returns CDR1 SGHRS and CDR2 YFSETQ. The length of the CDR3 is 13 residues. The V end lost 4 bases, the J end lost 4 bases, and 11 bases lay between the germline ends.

J is TRBJ1-5 and V is TRBV27; 8 positions agree with TRBD1. The CDR3 runs to 13 residues. V trimming: 4 bases; J trimming: 7 bases; junction bases outside the gene matches: 3. Germline loops: CDR1 MNHEY, CDR2 SMNVEV (reference sequence). This chain's CDR3 is CASSSGGLQPQHF. Written as DNA, the CDR3 is TGTGCCAGCAGTTCAGGGGGCTTGCAGCCCCAGCATTTT.

Only one count was recorded for this clone. V gene TRBV7-9 combines with J gene TRBJ2-1; the match to TRBD2 covers 7 bases. The germline CDR1 and CDR2 sequences are SEHNR and FQNEAQ (reference sequence). The CDR3 is 15 residues long. V lost 5 bases, J lost 0 bases, and 4 bases stayed unmatched. The DNA of the CDR3 is TGTGCCAGCAGCCGATGGGAGGGCTCCTACAATGAGCAGTTCTTC. This codes for CASSRWEGSYNEQFF.

V gene TRBV11-3 combines with J gene TRBJ2-2; 7 nucleotides align to TRBD1. Germline V lookup: CDR1 SGHNT, CDR2 YENEEA. The CDR3 length is 17 residues. V lost 5 bases to trimming and J lost 4 bases; unmatched junction nucleotides: 13. The DNA of the CDR3 is TGTGCCAGCAGCCCGAGAGGGGGCGGGCGTGGCACCGGGGAGCTGTTTTTT. Its protein product is CASSPRGGGRGTGELFF.

This chain joins TRBV5-1 and TRBJ1-5; 7 positions match TRBD1. V lost 1 base to trimming and J lost 5 bases; unmatched junction nucleotides: 6. Germline V gene data show CDR1 as SGHRS and CDR2 as YFSETQ. This CDR3 has 15 amino acids. CDR3 in DNA: TGCGCCAGCAGCTTGAGGGACAGTAGATATCAGCCCCAGCATTTT. Encoded protein: CASSLRDSRYQPQHF.

The genes are TRBV7-2 and TRBJ2-7, with D uncertain. CDR1 is SGHTA and CDR2 is FQGNSA in the germline V gene. The CDR3 totals 12 residues. Trimming stripped 5 bases from V and 4 bases from J, with 9 bases between. CDR3 DNA sequence: TGTGCCAGCAGCGCTCAGTGGTACGAGCAGTACTTC. Protein product: CASSAQWYEQYF.

The CDR3 DNA reads TGTGCCAGCAGCCAAGCCGAGTACAATGAGCAGTTCTTC. It codes for CASSQAEYNEQFF. V is TRBV14 and J is TRBJ2-1; no definite D call. V lost 1 base to trimming and J lost 4 bases, with 5 bases between them. The CDR3 length is 13 residues. CDR1 is SGHDN and CDR2 is FVKESK in the germline V gene.